The source of this T cell receptor (beta chain) is a study of blood T cell repertoires in COVID-19. At the level of the study: The analysed material was cDNA or gDNA that came from T cells, B-cell-depleted T cells, or PBMCs.

Germline V gene data show CDR1 as SGHAT and CDR2 as FQNNGV. The CDR3 covers 15 residues. J gave up 3 bases and V 8 bases, and 8 bases lay outside the gene matches. In the original workflow: Reference gene primer amplification yielded estimated nucleated cell counts. The protocol was immunoSEQ multiplex PCR, while the TCRdb copy is restricted to in-frame clones and leaves out a portion. V, J and clone size reflect that table, while D and trimming were determined from the DNA. Of fewer than 120,000 clones detected, 85% to 90% appear once; the ten largest clones hold 3% to 4%. This TCR was sampled from a woman in her forties or fifties with acute or convalescent COVID-19. This chain uses TRBV11-2 with TRBJ1-4; 8 nucleotides match TRBD1. The sequenced sample was peripheral blood. CDR3 nucleotides: TGTGCCAGCCAAACGTACAGGGGGGCTAATGAAAAACTGTTTTTT. Amino acids: CASQTYRGANEKLFF.